The 25 T cell receptor beta chains presented below share a single source sample, sequenced in a study of control samples from healthy donors and cancer patients. Profiled with immunoSEQ multiplex PCR; TCRdb holds only in-frame clones, not every one. Of around 30,000 clones detected, about 86% appear once; the ten largest clones hold about 1.6%. The sequenced sample was PBMCs. The receptors derive from a woman between 35 and 50 years old with lung cancer.

V usage is TRBV7-2 and J usage is TRBJ2-7; 13 bases are shared with TRBD2. This CDR3 contains 15 residues. Germline CDR1 and CDR2: SGHTA and FQGNSA. V trimming: 5 bases; J trimming: 3 bases; junction bases outside the gene matches: 4. This CDR3 is CASSRTSGGIYEQYF. Here the CDR3 DNA reads TGTGCCAGCAGCCGGACTAGCGGGGGAATCTACGAGCAGTACTTC.

The chain combines TRBV2 with TRBJ2-7; D might be TRBD2 (6 bases). Trimming took 6 bases from V and 7 from J, leaving 19 bases between them. The CDR3 has 14 residues. Germline-derived CDR1 and CDR2 are SNHLY and FYNNEI. The CDR3 reads CASSGTASLGEQYF. The DNA of the CDR3 is TGTGCCAGCAGCGGGACTGCGTCTTTAGGTGAGCAGTACTTC.

The J gene is TRBJ1-6, the V gene TRBV28, with D possibly being TRBD1 (6 bases). The length of the CDR3 is 15 residues. Germline CDR1 MDHEN, CDR2 SYDVKM. V lost 2 bases, J lost 11 bases, and 16 bases lay in between. As DNA, the CDR3 is TGTGCCAGCAGTTTAGTTCACAGGGCGGGTACACCCCTCCACTTT. Translated, it gives CASSLVHRAGTPLHF.

This chain connects TRBV11-3 to TRBJ2-7; no firm D call. V dropped 4 bases and J dropped 9 bases, with 10 bases sitting between them. Per the germline V gene, CDR1 is SGHNT and CDR2 is YENEEA. This CDR3 is built from 11 residues. The chain's CDR3 is CASSSLETQYF. CDR3 DNA sequence: TGTGCCAGCAGCTCGCTAGAGACGCAGTACTTC.

The rearrangement joins TRBV6-5 to TRBJ1-2, with unresolved D. Trimming took 4 bases from V and 8 from J, leaving 8 bases between them. The CDR3 contains 11 residues. The germline CDR1 and CDR2 sequences are MNHEY and SVGAGI. CDR3 coding DNA: TGTGCCAGCAGTTCCCAAAGAGGCTACACCTTC. The encoded protein is CASSSQRGYTF.

V gene TRBV3-1 (or the pseudogene TRBV3-2) combines with J gene TRBJ2-1; TRBD2 aligns across 7 bases. Germline values: CDR1 LGHDT, CDR2 YNNKEL (reference sequence). J lost 7 bases, V lost 1 base, and 16 bases had no gene match. The CDR3 length is 18 residues. For the CDR3, the DNA is TGTGCCAGCAGCCAAGCGGGGGGACCAACGACCCGCCGGAATGAGCAGTTCTTC. This sequence encodes CASSQAGGPTTRRNEQFF.

This clone was picked up one time. CDR3 DNA: TGCGCCAGCGGCTTCGGGAGGGGGAACACTGAAGCTTTCTTT. Its protein product is CASGFGRGNTEAFF. The chain recombines TRBV4-1 with TRBJ1-1, with D possibly TRBD1 on 5 matching bases. CDR1 is MGHRA, CDR2 YSYEKL, per germline. The CDR3 sequence is 14 residues long. The V end was cut by 8 bases, the J end by 1 base, with 14 bases between.

The V and J genes are TRBV6-5 and TRBJ1-4; TRBD1 agrees at 8 bases. CDR1 and CDR2 (germline): MNHEY, SVGAGI. This CDR3 has 14 amino acids. J was trimmed by 8 bases and V by 6 bases; bases with no gene match: 8. For the CDR3, the DNA is TGTGCCAGCAGAAACTCAGGGGGCTTGGAAAAACTGTTTTTT. It yields the protein CASRNSGGLEKLFF.

The chain joins TRBV4-1 to TRBJ1-4; 9 bases fit TRBD1. V lost 0 bases and J lost 3; bases outside the gene matches: 8. Germline lookup yields CDR1 MGHRA and CDR2 YSYEKL. CDR3 length equals 18 residues. CDR3 in DNA: TGCGCCAGCAGCCAAGATAGGACAGGGGCCGGATCTAATGAAAAACTGTTTTTT. Translating it yields CASSQDRTGAGSNEKLFF.

This chain links TRBV30 with TRBJ2-3; D may be TRBD2 (6 bases). This CDR3 has 14 amino acids. Germline CDR1 is GTSNPN and CDR2 is SVGIG (reference sequence). V lost 5 bases to trimming and J lost 4 bases, with 16 bases between them. CDR3 sequence reads: CAWGPGGVADTQYF. In nucleotides, the CDR3 is TGTGCCTGGGGGCCAGGAGGGGTCGCAGATACGCAGTATTTT. The entire variable domain, with the rest obtained from reference TRBV30 and TRBJ2-3, is as follows: SQTIHQWPATLVQPVGSPLSLECTVEGTSNPNLYWYRQAAGRGLQLLFYSVGIGQISSEVPQNLSASRPQDRQFILSSKKLLLSDSGFYLCAWGPGGVADTQYFGPGTRLTVL.

The genes are TRBV6-4 and TRBJ2-3; 8 positions match TRBD2. With 4 bases clipped from V and 4 bases from J, the junction kept 4 bases outside the gene matches. Looked up from germline, CDR1 is MRHNA and CDR2 is SNTAGT. CDR3 size: 14 residues. The CDR3 DNA sequence: TGTGCCAGCAGTGTGGGACTAGATGCAGATACGCAGTATTTT. This codes for CASSVGLDADTQYF.

The table lists this clone with a few counts. J is TRBJ1-1 and V is TRBV19; D is undetermined. Germline assignment: CDR1 LNHDA and CDR2 SQIVND (reference sequence). CDR3 size: 13 residues. Deletions cut 1 base from V and 3 bases from J, with 6 bases between. CDR3 coding DNA: TGTGCCAGTAGTATAGTCCAGGACACTGAAGCTTTCTTT. Its protein product is CASSIVQDTEAFF.

V usage is TRBV7-9 and J usage is TRBJ2-5, with 7 bases matching TRBD1. V was pared by 5 bases and J by 1 base, with 4 bases of the junction left unmatched. This CDR3 has 14 residues. Germline CDR1 SEHNR, CDR2 FQNEAQ (reference sequence). CDR3 bases: TGTGCCAGCAGCCCGACAGGGCGCCAAGAGACCCAGTACTTC. Amino acid sequence: CASSPTGRQETQYF.

In its sample, this clone was seen a few times. V usage is TRBV30 and J usage is TRBJ1-5, with a weak D call TRBD1 (6 bases). CDR1 and CDR2 from the germline V gene are GTSNPN and SVGIG (reference sequence). The CDR3 runs to 16 residues. Trimming stripped 7 bases from V and 0 bases from J, with 19 bases between. CDR3 coding DNA: TGTGCCTCGAGATCGGGGGGCGCCTATAGCAATCAGCCCCAGCATTTT. Encoded protein: CASRSGGAYSNQPQHF.

This clone appeared a few times. The chain couples TRBV4-3 to TRBJ2-7, with TRBD2 matching 10 bases. The CDR3 extends over 16 amino acids. V was pared by 0 bases and J by 6 bases, with 8 bases of the junction left unmatched. In germline, CDR1 is LGHNA, CDR2 YSLEER. For the CDR3, the DNA is TGCGCCAGCAGCCAAGATAGGAGCGGGGGGGCTTTCGAGCAGTACTTC. This gives the protein CASSQDRSGGAFEQYF.

The chain carries TRBV27 and TRBJ1-6; unclear D gene. V gave up 4 bases and J gave up 0 bases, with 10 bases separating them. From germline, CDR1 is MNHEY and CDR2 SMNVEV (reference sequence). The CDR3 sequence is 16 residues long. The CDR3 spells CASSSRGSSYNSPLHF. The DNA of the CDR3 is TGTGCCAGCAGTTCCCGAGGAAGCTCCTATAATTCACCCCTCCACTTT.

The chain combines TRBV5-4 with TRBJ1-2; possible D gene TRBD1, 5 bases. V was clipped by 4 bases and J by 3 bases, with 13 bases between them. Germline V gives CDR1 SGHNT, CDR2 YYREEE (reference sequence). The CDR3 runs 14 residues. The CDR3 coding sequence is TGTGCCAGCAGCCTGGGACGGGGCGACTATGGCTACACCTTC. It encodes CASSLGRGDYGYTF.

This chain uses TRBV19 with TRBJ2-5; no clear D. CDR3 length: 11 residues. Germline loops: CDR1 LNHDA, CDR2 SQIVND (reference sequence). With 4 bases removed from V and 3 bases from J, the gap between germline ends came to 3 bases. CDR3 coding DNA: TGTGCCAGTAGTACAGAAGAGACCCAGTACTTC. Its translation is CASSTEETQYF.

This clone was observed once. The rearrangement links TRBV5-5 to TRBJ1-4, with 8 bases aligning to TRBD1. The CDR3 contains 14 residues. CDR1 is SGHKS, CDR2 YYEKEE, per germline (reference sequence). Unmatched junction bases numbered 7, after V lost 4 bases and J lost 8 bases. CDR3 in amino acids: CASSRQGLGEKLFF. The CDR3 DNA follows: TGTGCCAGCAGCCGACAGGGGCTAGGGGAAAAACTGTTTTTT.

The chain has TRBV7-2 and TRBJ2-5; 10 bases are a match to TRBD1. The CDR3 has 16 residues. CDR1 and CDR2 from the germline V gene are SGHTA and FQGNSA. Trimming cost V 5 bases and J 4 bases; bases outside gene matches: 10. CDR3 in DNA: TGTGCCAGCAGCCCCCAGGGACAGGGGAAGGGAGAGACCCAGTACTTC. Protein product: CASSPQGQGKGETQYF.

The chain has TRBV4-2 and TRBJ2-1; 11 bases fit TRBD2. The trim removed 4 bases at V and 6 bases at J, leaving 2 bases unmatched. The CDR3 covers 14 residues. Germline values: CDR1 LGHNA, CDR2 YNFKEQ. The CDR3 DNA is TGTGCCAGCAGCCGACTAGCGGGGACCAATGAGCAGTTCTTC. It is translated as CASSRLAGTNEQFF.

The chain carries TRBV24-1 and TRBJ2-2; D gene uncertain. V lost 5 bases to trimming and J lost 3 bases, with 12 bases between them. The germline V gene has CDR1 KGHDR and CDR2 SFDVKD. The CDR3 consists of 15 residues. The CDR3 is CATSAHGRDTGELFF. CDR3 coding DNA: TGTGCCACCAGTGCCCACGGACGGGACACCGGGGAGCTGTTTTTT.

This chain links TRBV30 with TRBJ2-7; TRBD1 matches 9 bases. This CDR3 spans 13 amino acids. V was clipped by 5 bases and J by 1 base; unmatched bases: 3. CDR1 GTSNPN and CDR2 SVGIG come from the germline V gene (reference sequence). CDR3 protein: CAWDRGSSYEQYF. Here the CDR3 DNA reads TGTGCCTGGGACAGGGGGTCTTCCTACGAGCAGTACTTC.

The chain carries TRBV9 and TRBJ1-1, with D possibly TRBD1 on 5 matching bases. The CDR3 spans 17 residues. Deletions cut 4 bases from V and 2 bases from J, with 21 bases between. From germline, CDR1 is SGDLS and CDR2 YYNGEE. CDR3 DNA: TGTGCCAGCAGCCCTTCCCTGGGGCACGCGACAAACACTGAAGCTTTCTTT. It yields the protein CASSPSLGHATNTEAFF.

The J gene is TRBJ2-7, the V gene TRBV11-3, with 7 bases that match TRBD1. CDR1 and CDR2 (germline): SGHNT, YENEEA. Trimming at V came to 5 bases and at J to 0 bases, leaving 4 bases not matched to a gene. The CDR3 is 14 amino acids. Here the CDR3 reads CASSPTGISYEQYF. The CDR3 DNA sequence: TGTGCCAGCAGCCCGACAGGGATCTCCTACGAGCAGTACTTC. Full variable domain (missing parts from reference TRBV11-3 and TRBJ2-7): EAGVVQSPRYKIIEKKQPVAFWCNPISGHNTLYWYLQNLGQGPELLIRYENEEAVDDSQLPKDRFSAERLKGVDSTLKIQPAELGDSAVYLCASSPTGISYEQYFGPGTRLTVT.